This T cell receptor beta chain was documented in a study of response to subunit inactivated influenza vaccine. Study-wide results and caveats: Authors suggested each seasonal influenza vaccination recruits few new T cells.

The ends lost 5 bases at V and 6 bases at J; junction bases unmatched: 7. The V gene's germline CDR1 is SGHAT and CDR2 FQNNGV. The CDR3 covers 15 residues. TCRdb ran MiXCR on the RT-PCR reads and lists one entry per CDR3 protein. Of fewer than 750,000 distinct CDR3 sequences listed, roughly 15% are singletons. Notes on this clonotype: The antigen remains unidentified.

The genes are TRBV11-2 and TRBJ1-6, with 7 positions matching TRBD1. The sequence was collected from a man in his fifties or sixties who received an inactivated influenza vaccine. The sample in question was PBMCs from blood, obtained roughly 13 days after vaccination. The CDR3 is CASSLGTVGNSPLHF. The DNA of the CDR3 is TGTGCCAGCAGCCTGGGGACAGTGGGTAATTCACCCCTCCACTTT.